The TCR beta chain described here comes from a study of blood T cell repertoires in COVID-19. Study-wide background: Collection of acute and convalescent COVID-19 samples took place in the United States, Italy and Spain.

Profiled with immunoSEQ multiplex PCR; TCRdb holds only in-frame clones, not every one. The sample includes 90,000 to 130,000 clones, 82% of them seen just once. The CDR3 consists of 18 residues. V was pared by 3 bases and J by 3 bases, with 15 bases of the junction left unmatched. CDR1 is KGHSH and CDR2 is LQKENI in the germline V gene. The sample comprised peripheral blood. This receptor was identified in a woman aged 55-70 years with acute or convalescent COVID-19. The rearrangement uses TRBV18 and TRBJ2-7, with 9 bases identical to TRBD1. The CDR3 is CASSPIPGQGLGIYEQYF. DNA of the CDR3: TGTGCCAGCTCACCTATCCCGGGACAGGGTTTGGGGATCTACGAGCAGTACTTC.